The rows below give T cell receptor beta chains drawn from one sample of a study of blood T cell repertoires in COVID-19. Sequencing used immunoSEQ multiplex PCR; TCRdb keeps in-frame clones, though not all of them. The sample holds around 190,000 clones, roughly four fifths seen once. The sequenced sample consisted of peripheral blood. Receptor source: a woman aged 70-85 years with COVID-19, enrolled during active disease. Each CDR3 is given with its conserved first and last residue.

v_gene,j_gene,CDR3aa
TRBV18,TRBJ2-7,CASSQDQGYYEQYF
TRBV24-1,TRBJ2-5,CATSDPVSSGETQYF
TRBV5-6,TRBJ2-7,CASSLVGTGNNEQYF
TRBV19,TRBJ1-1,CASSIRGGRAFF
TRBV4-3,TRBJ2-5,CASSQGGLGETQYF
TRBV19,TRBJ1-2,CASSIDRDGGYTF
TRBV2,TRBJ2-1,CASRVRTDEQFF
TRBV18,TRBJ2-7,CASSPSGQTYEQYF
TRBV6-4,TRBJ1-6,CASSRDTYNSPLHF
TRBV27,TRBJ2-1,CASSSRQTSRDNEQFF
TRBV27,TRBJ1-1,CASSLRPRQGATEAFF
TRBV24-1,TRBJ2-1,CATSLATVSYNEQFF
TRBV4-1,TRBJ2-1,CASSGTSGSRSSYNEQFF
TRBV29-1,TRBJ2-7,CSANRGTYEQYF
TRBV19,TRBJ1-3,CASSPRQGESGNTIYF
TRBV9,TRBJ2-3,CASSVGDSDTDTQYF
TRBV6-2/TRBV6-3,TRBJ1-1,CASSYSSLTEAFF
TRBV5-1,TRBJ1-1,CASSLGLAGNTEAFF
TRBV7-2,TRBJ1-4,CASSGTGGGRKLFF
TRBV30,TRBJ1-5,CAWSVPGGNQPQHF
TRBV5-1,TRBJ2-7,CASSPGTSRGEQYF
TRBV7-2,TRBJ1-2,CASSPDRVYGYTF
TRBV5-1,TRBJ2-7,CASSALAGLSSEQYF
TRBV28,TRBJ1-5,CASSLGGQGNQPQHF
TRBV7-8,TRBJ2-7,CASSLDGGYGEQYF
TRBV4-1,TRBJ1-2,CASSQTDRVRGYTF
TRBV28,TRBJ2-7,CASSLSKSTGGVNYEQYF
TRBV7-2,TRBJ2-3,CASRLKGADTQYF
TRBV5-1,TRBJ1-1,CASFNSGGTEAFF
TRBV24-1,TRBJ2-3,CATSDWGQGSQDTQYF
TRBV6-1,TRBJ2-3,CASSAPQHRGAGGTQYF
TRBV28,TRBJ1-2,CASSGPGDGYTF
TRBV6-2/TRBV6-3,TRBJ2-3,CASSYSRVGAGSTDTQYF